The 13 T cell receptor beta chains listed next were all sequenced from one sample in a study of human T cells and chemical hapten exposure (dated by TCRdb to the early 2020s). Library construction relied on RACE. The reads were generated on a NextSeq 500. Using fastp trimming at Q25 and MiXCR clonotype assembly, TCRdb reanalyzed the public sequencing data and kept in-frame beta chains. CDR3 protein duplicates are merged, each entry listing the most common genes and DNA. Across this sample there are about 53,000 distinct CDR3 sequences, with more than 7.5% seen only once. Clones ranked in the top ten supply 9.6% of the sample. Per the publication, the time point label means: pre-sensitization, week 0. The treatment or condition label, as the study defines it: therapeutic diphenylcyclopropenone sensitization with weekly scalp DPC. This specimen was whole blood, taken in connection with sensitization to the hapten diphenylcyclopropenone (DPC). These receptors were taken from a man aged 35 to 55 with alopecia areata. Some clones in this sample may be carry-over from other donors' samples.

This clonotype was seen many times. This chain uses TRBV19 with TRBJ2-2; D uncertain. Trimming pared 3 bases from V and 2 bases from J, leaving 10 bases between. CDR1 and CDR2 (germline): LNHDA, SQIVND (reference sequence). The CDR3 spans 15 residues. The CDR3 DNA reads TGTGCCAGTAGTATCCTTCTCGGCAACACCGGGGAGCTGTTTTTT. This sequence encodes CASSILLGNTGELFF. Combining the CDR3 with reference TRBV19 and TRBJ2-2 gives the whole variable domain DGGITQSPKYLFRKEGQNVTLSCEQNLNHDAMYWYRQDPGQGLRLIYYSQIVNDFQKGDIAEGYSVSREKKESFPLTVTSAQKNPTAFYLCASSILLGNTGELFFGEGSRLTVL.

This clonotype was seen more than once but under ten times. The V gene is TRBV20-1, the J gene TRBJ2-7; TRBD2 matches at 11 bases. The V segment lost 0 bases and the J segment 5 bases; nucleotides outside the gene matches: 3. The V gene's germline CDR1 is DFQATT and CDR2 SNEGSKA (reference sequence). The CDR3 is made up of 14 amino acids. The CDR3, as DNA: TGCAGTGCTAGAGATGTACTAGCGGGGGACGAGCAGTACTTC. This codes for CSARDVLAGDEQYF.

This clonotype appeared a single time. The junction differs from germline at one of its ends, possibly a read error. This chain uses TRBV2 with TRBJ2-2, with D possibly being TRBD2 (5 bases). CDR3 length: 11 residues. Per the germline V gene, CDR1 is SNHLY and CDR2 is FYNNEI. This CDR3 reads CASSVFGEPFF. CDR3 in DNA: TGTGCCAGCAGTGTCTTCGGGGAGCCGTTTTTT.

This clonotype was seen at least ten times. The V call is TRBV14, the J call TRBJ2-4, with 8 bases lining up with TRBD2. Looked up from germline, CDR1 is SGHDN and CDR2 is FVKESK. Unmatched junction bases numbered 4, after V lost 3 bases and J lost 9 bases. The CDR3 covers 13 residues. CDR3: CASSQGLVAIQYF. The CDR3 DNA reads TGTGCCAGCAGCCAGGGACTAGTGGCCATTCAGTACTTC.

The sample holds many counts of this clonotype. This rearrangement joins TRBV28 to TRBJ2-7, with D perhaps matching TRBD1 (6 bases). V lost 5 bases and J lost 3, with 14 bases in between. The CDR3 loop spans 14 amino acids. Per germline, CDR1 MDHEN and CDR2 SYDVKM. The CDR3 DNA follows: TGTGCCAGCAGTCCTCCGGGACACGACTACGAGCAGTACTTC. Protein sequence: CASSPPGHDYEQYF.

This clonotype appeared once. J is TRBJ2-7 and V is TRBV27; TRBD1 might be the D (5 bases). Per germline, CDR1 MNHEY and CDR2 SMNVEV (reference sequence). V was cut by 8 bases and J by 5 bases, with 10 bases left in between. The length of the CDR3 is 11 residues. The DNA for the CDR3 is TGTGCCAGCTACCAGGGTCACGAGCAGTACTTC. Translating gives CASYQGHEQYF.

V gene TRBV12-3 or TRBV12-4 combines with J gene TRBJ2-2, with a possible D match to TRBD1 (6 bases). The CDR3 runs to 14 residues. Trimming removed 6 bases from V and 6 bases from J, with 14 bases in between. CDR3 in amino acids: CASRKTGNPGELFF. The CDR3 coding sequence is TGTGCCAGCAGGAAGACAGGAAACCCCGGGGAGCTGTTTTTT.

This clonotype has a count of ten or more. This sequence joins TRBV7-8 and TRBJ2-3; D gene ambiguous. Germline V gene sequence: CDR1 SGHVS, CDR2 FQNEAQ. V was clipped by 0 bases and J by 5 bases, with 0 bases between them. This CDR3 has 11 amino acids. CDR3 sequence reads: CASSLADTQYF. The CDR3 region has the DNA TGTGCCAGCAGCTTAGCAGATACGCAGTATTTT.

This chain links TRBV28 with TRBJ2-1, with 11 bases aligning to TRBD2. This CDR3 has 14 amino acids. J gave up 3 bases and V 7 bases, and 2 bases lay outside the gene matches. Germline CDR1 reads MDHEN; CDR2 reads SYDVKM. In DNA, the CDR3 is TGTGCCAGCATACTAGCGGGAGTCTACAATGAGCAGTTCTTC. Translation gives CASILAGVYNEQFF.

V and J are TRBV20-1 and TRBJ2-7; D is perhaps TRBD1 or TRBD2 (5 bases each). CDR1 DFQATT and CDR2 SNEGSKA come from the germline V gene (reference sequence). The CDR3 contains 14 residues. Trimming left V 0 bases short and J 2 bases short, with 11 bases between. The CDR3: CSARDQGETYEQYF. DNA for the CDR3: TGCAGTGCTAGAGATCAGGGAGAAACCTACGAGCAGTACTTC.

There are a few counts of this clonotype. The rearrangement links TRBV6-2 or TRBV6-3 to TRBJ1-2; possible D gene TRBD1, 5 bases. Trimming took 5 bases from V and 3 from J, leaving 22 bases between them. Germline assignment: CDR1 MNHEY and CDR2 SVGEGT. The CDR3 extends over 17 amino acids. For the CDR3, the DNA is TGTGCCAGCAGTCCTCGTTCCCGGGACGGACTTTACTATGGCTACACCTTC. Residues: CASSPRSRDGLYYGYTF.

The chain uses TRBV14 and TRBJ2-7; unclear D gene. Trimming stripped 1 base from V and 7 bases from J, with 11 bases between. This CDR3 region has 13 residues. CDR1 is SGHDN and CDR2 is FVKESK in the germline V gene. CDR3 in amino acids: CASSQGFGTEQYF. CDR3 in DNA: TGTGCCAGCAGCCAAGGTTTCGGAACGGAGCAGTACTTC.

This clonotype showed up just a few times. This CDR3 is CASSQGAEQVEQFF. CDR3 DNA: TGTGCCAGCAGCCAAGGGGCTGAGCAGGTTGAGCAGTTCTTC. The rearrangement uses TRBV3-1 and TRBJ2-1; D gene uncertain. Trimming left V 1 base short and J 9 bases short, with 13 bases between. The CDR3 runs 14 residues. Germline loops: CDR1 LGHDT, CDR2 YNNKEL (reference sequence).